This T cell receptor (beta chain) was identified in a study of blood T cell repertoires in COVID-19. Study details: PBMCs, B-cell-depleted T cells, or T cells were the source of the cDNA or gDNA that made up the material.

The assay was immunoSEQ multiplex PCR, and TCRdb's table has in-frame clones only and misses some. The repertoire holds about 310,000 clones, with 70% to 90% as singletons. The V segment lost 6 bases and the J segment 5 bases; nucleotides outside the gene matches: 9. The CDR3 length is 14 residues. Germline V gene sequence: CDR1 SGHNT, CDR2 YENEEA. Participants reported their clinical history, and cohort assignment relied on those reports. Sequencing used PBMCs or T cells enriched from blood (not recorded which). The sequence was obtained from a woman in her thirties or forties who had recovered from COVID-19. The chain employs TRBV11-3 and TRBJ2-7, with 8 bases identical to TRBD2. The DNA for the CDR3 is TGTGCCAGCAGGAAGCGGGAGCTGGTCCACGAGCAGTACTTC. Protein product: CASRKRELVHEQYF.